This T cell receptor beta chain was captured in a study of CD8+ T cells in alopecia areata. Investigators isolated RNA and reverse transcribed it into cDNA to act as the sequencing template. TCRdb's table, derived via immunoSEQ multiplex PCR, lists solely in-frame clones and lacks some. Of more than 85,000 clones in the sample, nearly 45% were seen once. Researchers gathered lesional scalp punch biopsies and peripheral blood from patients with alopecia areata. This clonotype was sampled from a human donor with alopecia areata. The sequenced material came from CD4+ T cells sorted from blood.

In nucleotides, the CDR3 is TGTGCCAGCACTCGAGGACCACTCACAGATACGCAGTATTTT. Translated, it gives CASTRGPLTDTQYF. The chain couples TRBV9 to TRBJ2-3; D remains unclear. The CDR3 totals 14 residues. Germline V gene sequence: CDR1 SGDLS, CDR2 YYNGEE. Trimming removed 6 bases at V and 2 bases at J, with 13 bases between.